What follows are 14 T cell receptor beta chains derived from one specimen sequenced in a study of blood T cell repertoires in COVID-19. Assay used: immunoSEQ multiplex PCR; TCRdb lists only in-frame clones, some missing. The repertoire holds 200,000 to 250,000 clones, roughly 80% seen once, with roughly 3% in the top ten. The sample comprised peripheral blood. The receptors here all came from a woman aged 25-40 years who had recovered from COVID-19.

J is TRBJ2-2 and V is TRBV20-1, with 10 bases identical to TRBD1. Germline V gene lookup returns CDR1 DFQATT and CDR2 SNEGSKA (reference sequence). The CDR3 contains 17 residues. V gave up 3 bases and J gave up 5 bases; unmatched junction bases: 12. CDR3 region: CSASLPGQGIGTGELFF. CDR3 sequence (DNA): TGCAGTGCTAGTCTCCCGGGACAGGGGATAGGGACCGGGGAGCTGTTTTTT.

This sequence joins TRBV2 and TRBJ2-1; no definite D call. CDR1 and CDR2 from the germline V gene are SNHLY and FYNNEI. The CDR3 is 14 amino acids. Trimming removed 6 bases from V and 2 bases from J, with 11 bases in between. The CDR3: CASRQSRTYNEQFF. The DNA for the CDR3 is TGTGCCAGCAGACAGAGTCGCACCTACAATGAGCAGTTCTTC.

V is TRBV12-5 and J is TRBJ2-6; 8 bases line up with TRBD1. CDR1 LGHNT and CDR2 FRNRAP come from the germline V gene. After removal of 5 bases from V and 0 bases from J, the junction contained 12 bases not matched to a gene. This CDR3 contains 19 residues. The CDR3 loop reads CASGTGQGGLLSGANVLTF. The CDR3 region has the DNA TGTGCTAGTGGTACCGGACAGGGTGGATTGCTCTCTGGGGCCAACGTCCTGACTTTC.

CDR3 nucleotide sequence: TGTGCCACCAGCAGACGACAGGCCGCGAACACTGAAGCTTTCTTT. It is translated as CATSRRQAANTEAFF. V and J are TRBV15 and TRBJ1-1, with a weak D call TRBD1 (6 bases). V shed 2 bases and J shed 1 base, with 11 bases lying between them. This CDR3 contains 15 residues. CDR1 and CDR2 (germline): LNHNV, YYDKDF (reference sequence).

This clone showed up just a few times. The V gene is TRBV10-2, the J gene TRBJ1-5, with D unresolved. The CDR3 covers 13 residues. The V end was cut by 0 bases, the J end by 4 bases, with 4 bases between. Germline lookup yields CDR1 WSHSY and CDR2 SAAADI. CDR3 in DNA: TGCGCCAGCAGTGAGTCGAGAAATCAGCCCCAGCATTTT. It yields the protein CASSESRNQPQHF.

DNA for the CDR3: TGTGCCAGCGCAACAGGCGGCGAGCAGTACTTC. Translated, it gives CASATGGEQYF. The chain couples TRBV6-5 to TRBJ2-7, with D possibly TRBD1 on 5 matching bases. The V and J ends lost 8 bases and 6 bases respectively, with 11 bases between them. There are 11 residues in the CDR3. CDR1 and CDR2 (germline): MNHEY, SVGAGI.

The rearrangement uses TRBV28 and TRBJ2-1; D is unresolved. The ends were cut back, 3 bases at V and 9 bases at J, with 9 bases in the middle. The CDR3 has 12 residues. From germline, CDR1 is MDHEN and CDR2 SYDVKM. The CDR3: CASSFPLAEQFF. CDR3 in DNA: TGTGCCAGCAGTTTCCCCCTGGCTGAGCAGTTCTTC.

The chain combines TRBV19 with TRBJ2-1; 15 bases line up with TRBD2. CDR1 and CDR2 from the germline V gene are LNHDA and SQIVND (reference sequence). J gave up 7 bases and V 3 bases, and 7 bases lay outside the gene matches. The CDR3 sequence is 17 residues long. The CDR3 sequence: CASSMDAGTSGRNEQFF. CDR3 DNA sequence: TGTGCCAGTAGTATGGATGCCGGGACTAGCGGGAGGAATGAGCAGTTCTTC. The variable domain in full, with the rest retrieved from reference TRBV19 and TRBJ2-1, is DGGITQSPKYLFRKEGQNVTLSCEQNLNHDAMYWYRQDPGQGLRLIYYSQIVNDFQKGDIAEGYSVSREKKESFPLTVTSAQKNPTAFYLCASSMDAGTSGRNEQFFGPGTRLTVL.

This chain links TRBV27 with TRBJ2-5; D is possibly TRBD2 (5 bases). This CDR3 has 13 amino acids. With 5 bases removed from V and 5 bases from J, the gap between germline ends came to 12 bases. Germline V CDR1 and CDR2: MNHEY, SMNVEV (reference sequence). CDR3 coding DNA: TGTGCCAGCAGTCCCCCTCGAGGGGAGACCCAGTACTTC. Encoded protein: CASSPPRGETQYF.

This clone was detected only a few times. The rearrangement uses TRBV20-1 and TRBJ1-1; D is uncertain. Trimming removed 3 bases from V and 5 bases from J, with 4 bases in between. The CDR3 is 10 residues long. Germline CDR1 and CDR2: DFQATT and SNEGSKA (reference sequence). Here the CDR3 reads CSARETEAFF. The CDR3 DNA is TGCAGTGCTAGGGAGACTGAAGCTTTCTTT.

The chain links TRBV7-9 to TRBJ1-5; D is perhaps TRBD1 (6 bases). There are 14 residues in the CDR3. Trimming removed 3 bases at V and 5 bases at J, with 11 bases between. In germline, CDR1 is SEHNR, CDR2 FQNEAQ (reference sequence). The CDR3 sequence is CASSLRQEDQPQHF. The CDR3, as DNA: TGTGCCAGCAGCTTGAGACAGGAAGATCAGCCCCAGCATTTT.

The rearrangement joins TRBV6-5 to TRBJ2-3; 10 nucleotides line up with TRBD2. Germline values: CDR1 MNHEY, CDR2 SVGAGI. Trimming removed 7 bases from V and 2 bases from J; junction bases left unmatched: 6. CDR3 size: 15 residues. The CDR3 reads CASTASGRPTDTQYF. CDR3 in DNA: TGTGCCAGCACCGCTAGCGGGAGACCCACAGATACGCAGTATTTT.

The chain carries TRBV18 and TRBJ2-1; 8 positions agree with TRBD2. Unmatched junction bases numbered 7, after V lost 3 bases and J lost 3 bases. Germline CDR1 reads KGHSH; CDR2 reads LQKENI. The CDR3 consists of 16 residues. CDR3 in amino acids: CASSPENSGNYNEQFF. CDR3 DNA: TGTGCCAGCTCACCCGAAAATAGCGGGAACTACAATGAGCAGTTCTTC.

This chain links TRBV5-4 with TRBJ2-1, with 7 bases that match TRBD1. Per germline, CDR1 SGHNT and CDR2 YYREEE (reference sequence). This CDR3 region has 14 residues. V gave up 1 base and J gave up 8 bases; unmatched junction bases: 6. CDR3 coding DNA: TGTGCCAGCAGCTTGAAGACAGGGTCCGATGAGCAGTTCTTC. Encoded protein: CASSLKTGSDEQFF.